The clone carrying this T cell receptor beta chain came up once. Its antigen is still unknown. This sample was included in a study of cytomegalovirus exposure and HLA in healthy donors. This CDR3 spans 14 amino acids. Per the germline V gene, CDR1 is WSHSY and CDR2 is SAAADI. V lost 6 bases and J lost 4; bases outside the gene matches: 6. Overall study results and limits: Both high specificity and high sensitivity reportedly marked the classifier's diagnosis of cytomegalovirus status. A later analysis found first-cohort TCR clusters tended to co-occur in the approximately 110 validation repertoires. The study recorded 164 TCR beta chains that were cytomegalovirus-associated. Confirmation in vitro established that a few CMV-associated chains were specific for CMV antigens.

The method was immunoSEQ multiplex PCR; TCRdb's version includes in-frame clones alone and lacks a portion of them. This sample has 90,000 to 140,000 clones, with about 88% found just once. The chain carries TRBV10-2 and TRBJ1-1, with 9 bases that match TRBD1. This clonotype was sampled from a woman under 30 in good health and CMV-seropositive. The specimen was PBMCs. This CDR3 is CASSRTGVGTEAFF. The CDR3 DNA reads TGCGCCAGCAGCAGGACAGGGGTGGGCACTGAAGCTTTCTTT.